This T cell receptor (beta chain) was identified during a study of blood T cells in healthy people across ages. In its sample, this clonotype was seen a few times. The germline gene is not matched at one end of the junction; a read error may be the cause. A J-beta primer mix and a sample-barcoded 5' primer were used in a second PCR of about 7 to 11 cycles. MiXCR, run by TCRdb on the 5' RACE reads, gives a single entry per CDR3 protein. The sample has 700,000 or so distinct CDR3 sequences, around 38% seen once. The CDR3 consists of 14 residues. Germline V gene lookup returns CDR1 DFQATT and CDR2 SNEGSKA (reference sequence).

Sequencing was carried out using blood. This TCR was recovered from a man at least 80 years old in good health. The chain employs TRBV20-1 and TRBJ2-3; TRBD2 matches 8 bases. Here the CDR3 reads CSASGAGVTDTRYF. In DNA form, the CDR3 reads TGCAGTGCTAGTGGAGCGGGAGTCACAGATACGCGGTATTTT.